This T cell receptor (beta chain) is drawn from a study of shared clonotypes between healthy human individuals. Assay: immunoSEQ multiplex PCR; the TCRdb copy retains only in-frame clones and omits some. This table holds 2,500,000 or so clones, over 85% found once. The CDR3 has 14 residues. Trimming shortened V by 2 bases and J by 7 bases, and 9 bases separated the two germline ends. Germline CDR1 is MNHEY and CDR2 is SVGAGI. The clonotype originates from a man aged 18 to 29 in good health. Some clones in this sample may be carry-over from other donors' samples. The material sequenced was naive CD4+ T cells from PBMCs. Described subset: CD45RA+ positively selected. The chain carries TRBV6-5 and TRBJ1-6; tentative D call: TRBD1 (5 bases). CDR3: CASSYGTANSPLHF. CDR3 DNA: TGTGCCAGCAGTTACGGGACGGCAAATTCACCCCTCCACTTT.